The entry that follows covers one TCR beta chain sequence. Its cognate antigen is unknown. Extracted from the samples, RNA was reverse transcribed into cDNA to serve as the sequencing template. Using immunoSEQ multiplex PCR, the repertoire was profiled, and TCRdb retains in-frame clones only, with some absent. Seen here are under 250,000 clones, about 60% observed once, and the top ten hold 0.45%. V lost 0 bases, J lost 3 bases, and 5 bases lay in between. Looked up from germline, CDR1 is SGHAT and CDR2 is FQNNGV. The CDR3 is 14 residues long. This entry belongs to a study of CD8+ T cells in alopecia areata. Study-wide background: Treatment of the treated patients consisted of oral tofacitinib, 5 to 10 mg twice daily. Study results and limitations: Higher clonality and more expanded CD8+ clones appeared in lesional than normal scalp.

This TCR came from a human donor with alopecia areata. Material: CD4+ T cells sorted from blood, obtained at week 0. J is TRBJ2-2 and V is TRBV11-2, with no clear D. The CDR3 coding sequence is TGTGCCAGCAGCTTAGATGCGGACACCGGGGAGCTGTTTTTT. Translated: CASSLDADTGELFF.